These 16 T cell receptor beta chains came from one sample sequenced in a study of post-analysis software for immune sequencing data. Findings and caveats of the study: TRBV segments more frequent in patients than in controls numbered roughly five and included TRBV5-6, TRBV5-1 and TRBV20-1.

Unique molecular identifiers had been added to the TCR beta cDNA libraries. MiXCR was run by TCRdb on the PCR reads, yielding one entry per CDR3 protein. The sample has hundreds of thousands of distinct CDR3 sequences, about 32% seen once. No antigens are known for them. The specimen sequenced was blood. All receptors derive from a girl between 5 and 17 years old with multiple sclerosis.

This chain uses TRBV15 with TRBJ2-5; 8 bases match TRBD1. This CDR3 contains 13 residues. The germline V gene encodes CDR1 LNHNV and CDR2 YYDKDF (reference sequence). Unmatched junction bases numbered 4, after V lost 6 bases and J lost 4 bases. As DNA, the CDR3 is TGTGCCACCAGAGACAGGGGTTTAGAGACCCAGTACTTC. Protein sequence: CATRDRGLETQYF. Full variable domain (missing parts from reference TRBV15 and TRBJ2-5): DAMVIQNPRYQVTQFGKPVTLSCSQTLNHNVMYWYQQKSSQAPKLLFHYYDKDFNNEADTPDNFQSRRPNTSFCFLDIRSPGLGDTAMYLCATRDRGLETQYFGPGTRLLVL.

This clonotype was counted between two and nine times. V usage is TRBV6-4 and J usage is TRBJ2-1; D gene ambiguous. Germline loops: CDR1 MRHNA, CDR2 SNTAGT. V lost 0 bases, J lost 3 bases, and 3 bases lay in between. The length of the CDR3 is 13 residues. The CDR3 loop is CASSDSNYNEQFF. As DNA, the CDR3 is TGTGCCAGCAGTGACTCGAACTACAATGAGCAGTTCTTC.

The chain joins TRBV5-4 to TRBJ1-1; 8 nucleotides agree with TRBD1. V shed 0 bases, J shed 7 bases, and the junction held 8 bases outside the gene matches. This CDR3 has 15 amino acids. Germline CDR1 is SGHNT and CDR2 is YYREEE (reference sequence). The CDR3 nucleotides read TGTGCCAGCAGCTTGGAAGGGACAGGCCGGTTTGAAGCTTTCTTT. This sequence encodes CASSLEGTGRFEAFF.

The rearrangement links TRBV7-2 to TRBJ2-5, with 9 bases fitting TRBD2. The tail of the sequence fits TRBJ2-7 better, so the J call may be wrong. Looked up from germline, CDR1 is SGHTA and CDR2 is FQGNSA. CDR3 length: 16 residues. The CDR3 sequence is CASSPHSTSGPYEQYF. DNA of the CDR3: TGTGCCAGCAGCCCCCATTCGACTAGCGGTCCCTACGAGCAGTACTTC.

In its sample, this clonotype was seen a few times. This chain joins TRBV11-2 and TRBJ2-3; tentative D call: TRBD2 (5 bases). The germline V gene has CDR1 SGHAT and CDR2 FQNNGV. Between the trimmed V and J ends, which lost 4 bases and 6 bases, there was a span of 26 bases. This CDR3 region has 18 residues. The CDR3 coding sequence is TGTGCCAGCAGCTCCCCCCGGCTAGCACCTCGTTTGGTGGATACGCAGTATTTT. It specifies CASSSPRLAPRLVDTQYF. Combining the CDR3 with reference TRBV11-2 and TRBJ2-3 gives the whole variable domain EAGVAQSPRYKIIEKRQSVAFWCNPISGHATLYWYQQILGQGPKLLIQFQNNGVVDDSQLPKDRFSAERLKGVDSTLKIQPAKLEDSAVYLCASSSPRLAPRLVDTQYFGPGTRLTVL.

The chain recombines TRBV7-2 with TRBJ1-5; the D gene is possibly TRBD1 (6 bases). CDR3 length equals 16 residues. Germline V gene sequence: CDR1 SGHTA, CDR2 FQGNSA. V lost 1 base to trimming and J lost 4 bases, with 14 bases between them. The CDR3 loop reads CASSLGVGGTNQPQHF. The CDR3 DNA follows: TGTGCCAGCAGCTTAGGGGTGGGGGGGACAAATCAGCCCCAGCATTTT.

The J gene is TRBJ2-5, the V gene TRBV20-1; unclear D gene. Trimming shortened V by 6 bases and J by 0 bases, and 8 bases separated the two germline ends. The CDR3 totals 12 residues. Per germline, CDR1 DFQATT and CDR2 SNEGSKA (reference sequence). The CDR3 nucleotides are TGCAGTGCCGCACACGACCAAGAGACCCAGTACTTC. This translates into CSAAHDQETQYF.

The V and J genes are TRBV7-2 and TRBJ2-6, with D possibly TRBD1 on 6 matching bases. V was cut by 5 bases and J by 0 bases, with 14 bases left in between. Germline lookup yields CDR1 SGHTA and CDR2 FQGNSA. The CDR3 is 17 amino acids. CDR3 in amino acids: CASSPGQRLSGANVLTF. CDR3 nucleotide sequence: TGTGCCAGCAGCCCCGGACAGAGACTCTCTGGGGCCAACGTCCTGACTTTC.

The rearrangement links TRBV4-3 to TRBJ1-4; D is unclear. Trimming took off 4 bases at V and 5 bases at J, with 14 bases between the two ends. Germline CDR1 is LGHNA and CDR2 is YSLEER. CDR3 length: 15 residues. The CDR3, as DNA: TGCGCCAGCAGCCGCCGGGGTGGCGACAATGAAAAACTGTTTTTT. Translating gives CASSRRGGDNEKLFF.

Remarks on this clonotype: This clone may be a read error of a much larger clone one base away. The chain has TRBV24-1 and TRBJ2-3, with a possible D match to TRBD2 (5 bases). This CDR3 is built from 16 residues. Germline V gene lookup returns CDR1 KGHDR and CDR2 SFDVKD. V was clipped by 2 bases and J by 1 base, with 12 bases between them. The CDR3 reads CATSDWEFAGTDTQYF. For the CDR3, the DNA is TGTGCCACCAGTGATTGGGAGTTCGCGGGCACAGATACGCAGTATTTT.

CDR3 nucleotide sequence: TGCAGTGCTAGAGGAGGCAGGGAAAATAGCAATCAGCCCCAGCATTTT. The encoded protein is CSARGGRENSNQPQHF. The J gene is TRBJ1-5, the V gene TRBV20-1; D is perhaps TRBD1 (5 bases). This CDR3 is 16 amino acids long. Per the germline V gene, CDR1 is DFQATT and CDR2 is SNEGSKA (reference sequence). V lost 1 base, J lost 0 bases, and 13 bases lay in between.

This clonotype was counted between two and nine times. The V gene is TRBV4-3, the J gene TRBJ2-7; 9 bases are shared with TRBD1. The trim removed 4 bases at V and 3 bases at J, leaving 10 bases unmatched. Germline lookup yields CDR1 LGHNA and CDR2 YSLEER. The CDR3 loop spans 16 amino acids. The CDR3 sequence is CASSRGTGGAGYEQYF. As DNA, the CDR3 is TGCGCCAGCAGCCGGGGAACAGGGGGCGCAGGCTACGAGCAGTACTTC.

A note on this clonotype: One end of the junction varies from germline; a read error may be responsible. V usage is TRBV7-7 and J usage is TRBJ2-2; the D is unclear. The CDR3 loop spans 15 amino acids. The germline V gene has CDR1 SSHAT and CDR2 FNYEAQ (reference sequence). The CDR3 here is CASSSSRQNTGELFF. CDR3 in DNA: TGTGCTAGCAGCTCGTCGCGACAGAACACCGGGGAGCTGTTTTTT.

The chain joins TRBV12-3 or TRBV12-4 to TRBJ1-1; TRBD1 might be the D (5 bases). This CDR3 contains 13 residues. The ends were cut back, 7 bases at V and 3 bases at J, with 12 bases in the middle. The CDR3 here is CASTFLRDTEAFF. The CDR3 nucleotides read TGTGCCAGCACGTTCCTCAGGGACACTGAAGCTTTCTTT.

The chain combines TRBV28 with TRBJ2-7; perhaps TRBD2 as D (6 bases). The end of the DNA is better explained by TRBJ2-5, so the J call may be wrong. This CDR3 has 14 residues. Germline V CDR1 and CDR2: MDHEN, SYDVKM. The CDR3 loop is CASSLSRLGGTQYF. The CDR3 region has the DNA TGTGCCAGCAGTTTATCGCGTCTGGGGGGGACCCAGTACTTC.

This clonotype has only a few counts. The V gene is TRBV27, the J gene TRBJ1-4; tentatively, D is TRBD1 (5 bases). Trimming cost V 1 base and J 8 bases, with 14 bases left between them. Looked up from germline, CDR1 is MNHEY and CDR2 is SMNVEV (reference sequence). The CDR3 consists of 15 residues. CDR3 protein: CASSLFWSGQEKLFF. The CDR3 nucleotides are TGTGCCAGCAGTTTATTTTGGTCAGGACAAGAAAAACTGTTTTTT.